The 15 T cell receptor beta chains below all came from one sample that was sequenced in a study of response to subunit inactivated influenza vaccine. Each CDR3 protein is one row after TCRdb ran MiXCR on the RT-PCR reads. The table records about 570,000 distinct CDR3 sequences, over 9% of them present only once. These data were likewise used in another study, on T cells expressing NK-cell markers. That work contributes: UMI-tagged 5'RACE template switching yielded the TCR beta cDNA.

Sequenced material: PBMCs from blood, taken on the day of vaccination. The receptors were gathered from a man aged 45 to 65 who received an inactivated influenza vaccine.

This chain joins TRBV9 and TRBJ2-1; 7 bases align to TRBD2. V lost 0 bases to trimming and J lost 3 bases; unmatched junction nucleotides: 3. Germline CDR1 SGDLS, CDR2 YYNGEE. The CDR3 covers 15 residues. CDR3 amino acids: CASSVAAGDYNEQFF. The CDR3 region has the DNA TGTGCCAGCAGCGTAGCCGCGGGAGACTACAATGAGCAGTTCTTC.

This clonotype was detected a few times. The V and J genes are TRBV5-6 and TRBJ2-7, with 9 positions matching TRBD1. The CDR3 contains 14 residues. Trimming took 3 bases from V and 4 from J; bases not matched to a gene: 5. Germline-derived CDR1 and CDR2 are SGHDT and YYEEEE. The DNA of the CDR3 is TGTGCCAGCAGCTCCTGGGACAGGGAATACGAGCAGTACTTC. It codes for CASSSWDREYEQYF.

This chain uses TRBV9 with TRBJ2-2, with TRBD2 matching 7 bases. Trimming took 0 bases from V and 6 from J; bases not matched to a gene: 8. This CDR3 spans 16 amino acids. Germline V lookup: CDR1 SGDLS, CDR2 YYNGEE. The CDR3 DNA is TGTGCCAGCAGCGTAGAAGGGAGGGCCGGGGCCGGGGAGCTGTTTTTT. This codes for CASSVEGRAGAGELFF.

The rearrangement uses TRBV11-2 and TRBJ1-1; maybe TRBD1 (5 bases). With 4 bases removed from V and 2 bases from J, the gap between germline ends came to 11 bases. CDR1 and CDR2 (germline): SGHAT, FQNNGV. The CDR3 spans 14 residues. The CDR3 region has the DNA TGTGCCAGCAGCTCGGGACTGATAAACACTGAAGCTTTCTTT. It encodes CASSSGLINTEAFF.

This clonotype has a handful of counts. The chain links TRBV4-3 to TRBJ2-3; D call uncertain. The germline CDR1 and CDR2 sequences are LGHNA and YSLEER. With 2 bases removed from V and 6 bases from J, the gap between germline ends came to 9 bases. The CDR3 totals 13 residues. CDR3 loop: CASSQFRFDTQYF. The CDR3 DNA follows: TGCGCCAGCAGCCAATTTCGGTTTGATACGCAGTATTTT.

This clonotype came up a few times. The chain uses TRBV23-1 and TRBJ2-6; D may be TRBD1 or TRBD2 (5 bases each). TRBV23-1 is classed as an ORF, of uncertain function. V shed 0 bases and J shed 0 bases, with 18 bases lying between them. The CDR3 length is 20 residues. CDR3 DNA sequence: TGCGCCAGCAGTCAATCGGGTCGGGGACGGACACTCTCTGGGGCCAACGTCCTGACTTTC. This translates into CASSQSGRGRTLSGANVLTF.

This clonotype was seen a handful of times. J is TRBJ1-1 and V is TRBV12-3 or TRBV12-4, with D perhaps matching TRBD1 (6 bases). The V and J ends lost 4 bases and 3 bases respectively, with 15 bases between them. The CDR3 runs to 15 residues. Written as DNA, the CDR3 is TGTGCCAGCAGTTCGAACAGGGAGGGGGACACTGAAGCTTTCTTT. It translates to CASSSNREGDTEAFF.

This clonotype was seen a handful of times. The genes are TRBV4-2 and TRBJ2-3; D is possibly TRBD2 (7 bases). Germline lookup yields CDR1 LGHNA and CDR2 YNFKEQ. The CDR3 contains 15 residues. V was clipped by 4 bases and J by 5 bases, with 16 bases between them. In nucleotides, the CDR3 is TGTGCCAGCAGCCCTGGCGGGGGCCGGGAAGATACGCAGTATTTT. It codes for CASSPGGGREDTQYF.

This clonotype showed up many times. The genes are TRBV10-3 and TRBJ1-2, with a tentative D call TRBD1 (6 bases). The length of the CDR3 is 13 residues. Germline values: CDR1 ENHRY, CDR2 SYGVKD. Trimming shortened V by 8 bases and J by 4 bases, and 14 bases separated the two germline ends. CDR3 region: CAILNGGPYGYTF. CDR3 sequence (DNA): TGTGCCATCCTAAACGGGGGCCCCTATGGCTACACCTTC.

This clonotype was observed a few times. The chain couples TRBV18 to TRBJ2-3; tentative D call: TRBD1 (6 bases). Trimming removed 2 bases from V and 4 bases from J, with 19 bases in between. The CDR3 has 17 residues. CDR1 is KGHSH and CDR2 is LQKENI in the germline V gene. CDR3 coding DNA: TGTGCCAGCTCACCAACAACCGTACAGGGTTTTCCAGATACGCAGTATTTT. Translated, it gives CASSPTTVQGFPDTQYF.

Ten or more counts support this clonotype. The chain has TRBV4-3 and TRBJ1-2; the D is unclear. Looked up from germline, CDR1 is LGHNA and CDR2 is YSLEER. Trimming shortened V by 8 bases and J by 3 bases, and 7 bases separated the two germline ends. The CDR3 consists of 11 residues. The chain's CDR3 is CASGNYYGYTF. DNA of the CDR3: TGCGCCAGCGGAAATTACTATGGCTACACCTTC.

The V call is TRBV2, the J call TRBJ2-5; 8 nucleotides align to TRBD1. Germline loops: CDR1 SNHLY, CDR2 FYNNEI. V dropped 7 bases and J dropped 5; count of bases not matched to a gene: 9. This CDR3 spans 14 amino acids. The CDR3 loop is CASNRQGLGETQYF. For the CDR3, the DNA is TGTGCCAGCAACCGACAGGGGTTAGGGGAGACCCAGTACTTC.

In this sample, this clonotype turned up a few times. J is TRBJ1-6 and V is TRBV2; D call uncertain. The CDR3 extends over 13 amino acids. Trimming removed 7 bases at V and 10 bases at J, with 14 bases between. Germline assignment: CDR1 SNHLY and CDR2 FYNNEI. The CDR3 DNA reads as TGTGCCAGCATGTGGCAGCCACGGTCACCCCTCCACTTT. Its translation: CASMWQPRSPLHF.

This clonotype was seen only a few times. This chain joins TRBV10-3 and TRBJ2-1, with 8 bases identical to TRBD2. Germline-derived CDR1 and CDR2 are ENHRY and SYGVKD. The CDR3 loop spans 14 amino acids. V trimming: 4 bases; J trimming: 4 bases; junction bases outside the gene matches: 3. CDR3 sequence: CAISGTSGYNEQFF. For the CDR3, the DNA is TGTGCCATCAGTGGAACTAGCGGTTACAATGAGCAGTTCTTC.

The genes are TRBV20-1 and TRBJ2-7; TRBD2 matches at 9 bases. CDR3 length: 13 residues. Looked up from germline, CDR1 is DFQATT and CDR2 is SNEGSKA (reference sequence). The V gene end was trimmed by 4 bases and the J gene end by 7 bases; junction bases not matched to a gene: 8. CDR3 residues: CSATSGASREQYF. In DNA form, the CDR3 reads TGCAGTGCTACTAGCGGGGCCTCTCGGGAGCAGTACTTC.